This TCR beta chain was captured in a study of CD8 T cells in Susac syndrome. RNA in amounts of roughly 0.45 to 1 ug was reverse transcribed with random hexamers. Each CDR3 protein gets one entry after TCRdb re-called the immunoSEQ multiplex PCR reads with MiXCR. The table shows tens of thousands of distinct CDR3 sequences, with approximately 96% occurring only once. The CDR3 runs 13 residues. CDR1 and CDR2 from the germline V gene are GTSNPN and SVGIG (reference sequence). The germline V and J ends were trimmed by 2 bases and 7 bases, with 14 bases remaining between them. This clonotype was recorded only once.

The sample comprised CD8+ T cells from PBMCs. The chain carries TRBV30 and TRBJ1-1; no firm D call. The TCR comes from a human donor with Susac syndrome. CDR3 protein: CAWSISLTVEAFF. CDR3 nucleotides: TGTGCCTGGAGTATTTCCCTCACAGTTGAAGCTTTCTTT.